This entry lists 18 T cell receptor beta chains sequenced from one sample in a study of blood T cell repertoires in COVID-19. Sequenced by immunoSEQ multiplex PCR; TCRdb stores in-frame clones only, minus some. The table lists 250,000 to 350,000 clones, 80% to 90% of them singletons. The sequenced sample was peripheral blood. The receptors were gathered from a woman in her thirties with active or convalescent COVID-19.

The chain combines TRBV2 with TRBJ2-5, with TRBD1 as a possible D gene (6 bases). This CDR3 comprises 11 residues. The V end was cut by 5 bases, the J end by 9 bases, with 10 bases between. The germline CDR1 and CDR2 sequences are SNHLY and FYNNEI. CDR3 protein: CASSTGTAQYF. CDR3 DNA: TGTGCCAGCAGTACAGGGACGGCCCAGTACTTC.

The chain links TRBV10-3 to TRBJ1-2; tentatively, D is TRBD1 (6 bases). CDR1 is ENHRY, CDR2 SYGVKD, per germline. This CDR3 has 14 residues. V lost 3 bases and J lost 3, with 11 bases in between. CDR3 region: CAISERQDDYGYTF. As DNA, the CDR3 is TGTGCCATCAGTGAAAGACAGGACGACTATGGCTACACCTTC.

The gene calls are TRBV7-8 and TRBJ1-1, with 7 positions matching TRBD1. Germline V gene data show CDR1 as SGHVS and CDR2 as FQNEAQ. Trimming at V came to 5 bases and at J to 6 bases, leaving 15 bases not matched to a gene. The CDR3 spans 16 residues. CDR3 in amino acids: CASSRRQGLRPSEAFF. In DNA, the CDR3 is TGTGCCAGCAGCAGGAGACAGGGCCTCAGACCCTCTGAAGCTTTCTTT. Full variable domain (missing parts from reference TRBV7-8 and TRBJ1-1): GAGVSQSPRYKVAKRGQDVALRCDPISGHVSLFWYQQALGQGPEFLTYFQNEAQLDKSGLPSDRFFAERPEGSVSTLKIQRTQQEDSAVYLCASSRRQGLRPSEAFFGQGTRLTVV.

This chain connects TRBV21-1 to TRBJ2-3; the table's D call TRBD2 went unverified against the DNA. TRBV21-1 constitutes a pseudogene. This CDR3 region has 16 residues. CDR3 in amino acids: CASSKGENKTTDTQYF. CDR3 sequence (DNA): TGTGCCAGCAGCAAAGGGGAGAACAAGACAACAGATACGCAGTATTTT.

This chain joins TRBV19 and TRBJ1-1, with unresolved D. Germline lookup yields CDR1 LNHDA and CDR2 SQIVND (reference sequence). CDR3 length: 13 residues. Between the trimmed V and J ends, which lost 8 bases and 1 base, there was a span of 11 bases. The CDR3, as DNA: TGTGCCAGTTCGCGGTTGGGGAACACTGAAGCTTTCTTT. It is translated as CASSRLGNTEAFF.

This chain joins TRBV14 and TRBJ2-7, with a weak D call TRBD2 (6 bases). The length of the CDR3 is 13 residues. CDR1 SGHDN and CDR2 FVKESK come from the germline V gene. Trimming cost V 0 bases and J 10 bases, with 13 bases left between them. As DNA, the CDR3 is TGTGCCAGCAGCCAAGATGGAGGGATGACACAGTACTTC. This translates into CASSQDGGMTQYF.

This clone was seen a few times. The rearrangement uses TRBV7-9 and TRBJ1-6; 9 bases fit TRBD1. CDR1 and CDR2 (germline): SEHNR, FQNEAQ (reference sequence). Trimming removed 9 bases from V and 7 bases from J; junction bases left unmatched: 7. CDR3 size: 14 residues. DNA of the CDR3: TGTGCCAGTACCGGACAGGGGTCAAATTCACCCCTCCACTTT. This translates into CASTGQGSNSPLHF.

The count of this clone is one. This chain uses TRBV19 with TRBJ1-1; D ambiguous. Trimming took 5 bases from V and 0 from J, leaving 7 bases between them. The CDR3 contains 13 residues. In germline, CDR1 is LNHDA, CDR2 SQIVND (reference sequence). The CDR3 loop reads CASSSVVNTEAFF. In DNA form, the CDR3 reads TGTGCCAGTAGTTCGGTGGTGAACACTGAAGCTTTCTTT.

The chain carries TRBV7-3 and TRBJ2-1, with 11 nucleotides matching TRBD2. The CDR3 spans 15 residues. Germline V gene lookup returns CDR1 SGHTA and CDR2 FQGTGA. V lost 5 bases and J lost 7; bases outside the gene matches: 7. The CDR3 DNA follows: TGTGCCAGCAGCCCTCTAGCGGGGGGCCGAAATGAGCAGTTCTTC. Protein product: CASSPLAGGRNEQFF.

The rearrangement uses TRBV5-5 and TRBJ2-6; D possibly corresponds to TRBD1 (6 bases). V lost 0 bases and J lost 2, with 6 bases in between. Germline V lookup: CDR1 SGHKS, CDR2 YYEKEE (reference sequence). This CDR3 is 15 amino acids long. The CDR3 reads CASSLEGAGANVLTF. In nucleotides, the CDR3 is TGTGCCAGCAGCTTGGAGGGGGCTGGGGCCAACGTCCTGACTTTC. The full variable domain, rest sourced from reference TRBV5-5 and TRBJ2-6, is DAGVTQSPTHLIKTRGQQVTLRCSPISGHKSVSWYQQVLGQGPQFIFQYYEKEERGRGNFPDRFSARQFPNYSSELNVNALLLGDSALYLCASSLEGAGANVLTFGAGSRLTVL.

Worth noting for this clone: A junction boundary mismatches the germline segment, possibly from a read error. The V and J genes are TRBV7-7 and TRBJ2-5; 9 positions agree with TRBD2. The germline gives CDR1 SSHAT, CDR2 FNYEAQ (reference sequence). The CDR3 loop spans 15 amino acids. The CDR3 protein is CASSSILAGPETQYF. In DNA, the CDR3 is TGTGCTAGCAGCTCAATCCTAGCGGGGCCTGAGACCCAGTACTTC.

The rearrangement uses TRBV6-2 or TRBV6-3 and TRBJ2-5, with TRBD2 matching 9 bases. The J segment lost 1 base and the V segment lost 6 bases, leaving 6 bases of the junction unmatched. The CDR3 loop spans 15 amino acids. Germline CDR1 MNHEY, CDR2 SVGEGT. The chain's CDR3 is CASSPGLARQETQYF. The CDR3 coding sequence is TGTGCCAGCAGCCCGGGACTAGCTCGCCAAGAGACCCAGTACTTC.

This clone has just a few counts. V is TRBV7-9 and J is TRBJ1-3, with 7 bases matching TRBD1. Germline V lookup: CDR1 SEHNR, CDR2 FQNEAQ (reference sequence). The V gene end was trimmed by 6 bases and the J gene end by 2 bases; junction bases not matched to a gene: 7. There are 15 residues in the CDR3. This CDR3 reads CASRTTGLTGNTIYF. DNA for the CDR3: TGTGCCAGCAGGACGACAGGGTTGACTGGAAACACCATATATTTT.

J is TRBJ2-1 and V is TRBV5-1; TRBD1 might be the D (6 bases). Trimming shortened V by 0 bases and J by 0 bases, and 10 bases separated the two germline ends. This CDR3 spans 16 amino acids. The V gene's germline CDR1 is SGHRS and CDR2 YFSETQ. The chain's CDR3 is CASSLVRGSSYNEQFF. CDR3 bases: TGCGCCAGCAGCTTGGTTAGGGGGAGCTCCTACAATGAGCAGTTCTTC.

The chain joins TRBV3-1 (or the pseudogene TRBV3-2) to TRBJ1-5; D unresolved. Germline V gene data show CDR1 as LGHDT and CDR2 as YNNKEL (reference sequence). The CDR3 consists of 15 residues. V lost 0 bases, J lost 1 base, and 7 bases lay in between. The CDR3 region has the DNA TGTGCCAGCAGCCAAGATCATGAGAGCAATCAGCCCCAGCATTTT. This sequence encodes CASSQDHESNQPQHF.

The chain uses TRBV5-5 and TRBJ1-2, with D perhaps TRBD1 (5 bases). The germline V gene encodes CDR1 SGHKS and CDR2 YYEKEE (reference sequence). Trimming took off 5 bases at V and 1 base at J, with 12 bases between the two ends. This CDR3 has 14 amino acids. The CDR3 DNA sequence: TGTGCCAGCAGTAGGACAAGAGATAACTATGGCTACACCTTC. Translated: CASSRTRDNYGYTF. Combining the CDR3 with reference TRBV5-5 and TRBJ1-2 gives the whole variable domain DAGVTQSPTHLIKTRGQQVTLRCSPISGHKSVSWYQQVLGQGPQFIFQYYEKEERGRGNFPDRFSARQFPNYSSELNVNALLLGDSALYLCASSRTRDNYGYTFGSGTRLTVV.

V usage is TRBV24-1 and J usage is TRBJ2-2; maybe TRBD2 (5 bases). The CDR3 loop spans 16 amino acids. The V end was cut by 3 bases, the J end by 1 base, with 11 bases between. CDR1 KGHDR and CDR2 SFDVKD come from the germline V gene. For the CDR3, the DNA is TGTGCCACCAGTGATCCGCGGGTGGGGAACACCGGGGAGCTGTTTTTT. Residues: CATSDPRVGNTGELFF.

The chain's CDR3 is CAWRTGGKIYEQYF. Written as DNA, the CDR3 is TGTGCCTGGAGGACAGGGGGCAAGATATACGAGCAGTACTTC. This sequence joins TRBV30 and TRBJ2-7; TRBD1 matches 10 bases. CDR1 is GTSNPN and CDR2 is SVGIG in the germline V gene (reference sequence). The CDR3 has 14 residues. The junction had 6 bases not matched to a gene; V was cut back by 3 bases and J by 4 bases.